This is a list of T cell receptor beta chains from one sample in a study of regulatory dendritic cells for organ transplantation. This table comes from immunoSEQ multiplex PCR, and its TCRdb copy is limited to in-frame clones, with some not included. The table records some 19,000 clones, around two thirds of them present only once. Sample: memory CD4+ T cells from blood. These receptors originate from a human donor in good health. CDR3s include the opening cysteine and the closing phenylalanine or tryptophan. Fields, in order: J gene, D gene, clone size, V gene, CDR3 protein, CDR3 DNA. A D gene is named only where the DNA matches it firmly. The size entry is marked missing in some rows and otherwise reads once, few, many or a size class.

j_call: TRBJ2-7
d_call: TRBD1
clone_size: .
v_call: TRBV5-1
cdr3_aa: CASSFGQGAREQYF
cdr3_nt: TGCGCCAGCAGCTTCGGACAGGGGGCACGCGAGCAGTACTTC

j_call: TRBJ1-1
d_call: .
clone_size: few
v_call: TRBV11-1
cdr3_aa: CASSLDKGSGAFF
cdr3_nt: TGTGCCAGCAGCTTAGATAAGGGAAGCGGAGCTTTCTTT

j_call: TRBJ1-5
d_call: .
clone_size: .
v_call: TRBV19
cdr3_aa: CASSITGVAHQPQHF
cdr3_nt: TGTGCCAGTAGTATTACGGGGGTGGCCCATCAGCCCCAGCATTTT

j_call: TRBJ2-4
d_call: TRBD1
clone_size: few
v_call: TRBV4-1
cdr3_aa: CASSQERGPGNIQYF
cdr3_nt: TGCGCCAGCAGCCAAGAAAGGGGGCCGGGAAACATTCAGTACTTC

j_call: TRBJ1-2
d_call: TRBD1
clone_size: .
v_call: TRBV7-9
cdr3_aa: CASSPETGGGIYGYTF
cdr3_nt: TGTGCCAGCAGCCCGGAGACAGGGGGCGGGATCTATGGCTACACCTTC

j_call: TRBJ1-3
d_call: .
clone_size: .
v_call: TRBV5-1
cdr3_aa: CASQTGPGEGNTIYF
cdr3_nt: TGCGCCAGCCAGACAGGACCCGGGGAAGGAAACACCATATATTTT

j_call: TRBJ1-1
d_call: .
clone_size: .
v_call: TRBV13
cdr3_aa: CASSLGPSVTEAFF
cdr3_nt: TGTGCCAGCAGCTTAGGCCCCTCGGTCACTGAAGCTTTCTTT

j_call: TRBJ2-1
d_call: TRBD1
clone_size: .
v_call: TRBV6-4
cdr3_aa: CASSDSGTADNEQFF
cdr3_nt: TGTGCCAGCAGTGACTCGGGGACAGCCGACAATGAGCAGTTCTTC

j_call: TRBJ1-5
d_call: .
clone_size: few
v_call: TRBV7-2
cdr3_aa: CASSFSVNQPQHF
cdr3_nt: TGTGCCAGCAGCTTCTCCGTGAATCAGCCCCAGCATTTT

j_call: TRBJ2-7
d_call: TRBD2
clone_size: .
v_call: TRBV5-4
cdr3_aa: CASSPGGSGGYSYEQYF
cdr3_nt: TGTGCCAGCAGCCCCGGGGGAAGCGGGGGCTACTCCTACGAGCAGTACTTC

j_call: TRBJ1-1
d_call: TRBD1
clone_size: .
v_call: TRBV5-5
cdr3_aa: CASSAEVGRGLPNTEAFF
cdr3_nt: TGTGCCAGCAGCGCCGAGGTGGGCAGGGGGTTACCGAACACTGAAGCTTTCTTT

j_call: TRBJ1-2
d_call: .
clone_size: .
v_call: TRBV2
cdr3_aa: CASSVPAGYGYTF
cdr3_nt: TGTGCCAGCAGTGTCCCTGCCGGCTATGGCTACACCTTC

j_call: TRBJ2-1
d_call: TRBD2
clone_size: .
v_call: TRBV7-3
cdr3_aa: CASSLSGGIYNEQFF
cdr3_nt: TGTGCCAGCAGCCTAAGCGGGGGCATCTACAATGAGCAGTTCTTC

j_call: TRBJ2-7
d_call: .
clone_size: .
v_call: TRBV7-2
cdr3_aa: CASSLFQGEQYF
cdr3_nt: TGTGCCAGCAGCTTATTCCAGGGCGAGCAGTACTTC